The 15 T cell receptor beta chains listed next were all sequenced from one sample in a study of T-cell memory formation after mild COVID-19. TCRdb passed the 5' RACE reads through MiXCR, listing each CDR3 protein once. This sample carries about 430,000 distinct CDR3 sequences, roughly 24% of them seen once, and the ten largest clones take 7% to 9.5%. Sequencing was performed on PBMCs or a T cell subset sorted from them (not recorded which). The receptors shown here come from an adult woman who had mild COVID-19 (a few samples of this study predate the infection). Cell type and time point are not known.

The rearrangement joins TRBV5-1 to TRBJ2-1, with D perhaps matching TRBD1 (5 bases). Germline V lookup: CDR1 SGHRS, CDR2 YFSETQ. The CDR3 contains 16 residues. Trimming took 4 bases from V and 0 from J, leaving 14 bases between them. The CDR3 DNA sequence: TGCGCCAGCAGCCCGACAGACCTAAGCTCCTACAATGAGCAGTTCTTC. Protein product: CASSPTDLSSYNEQFF. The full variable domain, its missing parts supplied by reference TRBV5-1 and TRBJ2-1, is KAGVTQTPRYLIKTRGQQVTLSCSPISGHRSVSWYQQTPGQGLQFLFEYFSETQRNKGNFPGRFSGRQFSNSRSEMNVSTLELGDSALYLCASSPTDLSSYNEQFFGPGTRLTVL.

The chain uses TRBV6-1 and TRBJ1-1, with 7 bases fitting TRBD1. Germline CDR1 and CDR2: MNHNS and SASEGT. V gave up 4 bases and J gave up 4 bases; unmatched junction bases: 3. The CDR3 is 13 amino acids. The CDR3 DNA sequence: TGTGCCAGCAGTGCCACAGGGGTCACTGAAGCTTTCTTT. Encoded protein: CASSATGVTEAFF.

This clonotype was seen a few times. The chain's CDR3 is CASSPLAGGPIGTDTQYF. The CDR3 DNA reads as TGTGCCAGCAGCCCACTAGCGGGAGGGCCCATCGGCACAGATACGCAGTATTTT. The chain employs TRBV7-9 and TRBJ2-3, with 13 bases fitting TRBD2. V was clipped by 5 bases and J by 1 base; unmatched bases: 9. This CDR3 region has 18 residues. In germline, CDR1 is SEHNR, CDR2 FQNEAQ (reference sequence).

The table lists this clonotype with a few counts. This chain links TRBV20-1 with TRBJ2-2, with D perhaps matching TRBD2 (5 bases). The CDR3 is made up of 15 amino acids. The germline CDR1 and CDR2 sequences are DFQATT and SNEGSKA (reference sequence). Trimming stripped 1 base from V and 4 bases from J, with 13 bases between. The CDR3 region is CSARGGRAGTGELFF. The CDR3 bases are TGCAGTGCTAGAGGCGGGCGCGCTGGCACCGGGGAGCTGTTTTTT.

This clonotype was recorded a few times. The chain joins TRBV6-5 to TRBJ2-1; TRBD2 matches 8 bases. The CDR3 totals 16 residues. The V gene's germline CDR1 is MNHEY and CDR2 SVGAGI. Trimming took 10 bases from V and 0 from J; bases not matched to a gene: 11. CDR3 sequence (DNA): TGTGCCACTCTACCGCGGGGGGCGAGCTCCTACAATGAGCAGTTCTTC. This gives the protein CATLPRGASSYNEQFF.

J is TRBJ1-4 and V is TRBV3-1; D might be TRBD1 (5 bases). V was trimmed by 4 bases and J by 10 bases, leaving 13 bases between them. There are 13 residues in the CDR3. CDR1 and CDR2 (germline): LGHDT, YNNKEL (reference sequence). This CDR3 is CASSPRPGGKLFF. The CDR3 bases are TGTGCCAGCAGCCCCCGACCTGGGGGAAAACTGTTTTTT.

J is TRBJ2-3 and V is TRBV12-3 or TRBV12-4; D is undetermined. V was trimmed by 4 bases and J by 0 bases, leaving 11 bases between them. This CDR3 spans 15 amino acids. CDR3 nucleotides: TGTGCCAGCAGTTCAGCAATCTTAAGCACAGATACGCAGTATTTT. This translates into CASSSAILSTDTQYF.

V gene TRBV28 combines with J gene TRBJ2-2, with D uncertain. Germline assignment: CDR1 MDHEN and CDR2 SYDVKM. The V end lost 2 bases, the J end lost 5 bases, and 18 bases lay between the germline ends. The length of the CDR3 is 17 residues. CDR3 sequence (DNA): TGTGCCAGCAGTTTAAATCGGTTGGGGTTAAGGACCGGGGAGCTGTTTTTT. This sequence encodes CASSLNRLGLRTGELFF.

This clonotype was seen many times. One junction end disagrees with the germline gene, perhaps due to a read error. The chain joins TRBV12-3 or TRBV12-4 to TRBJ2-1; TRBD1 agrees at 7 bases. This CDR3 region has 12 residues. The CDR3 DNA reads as TGTGCCAGCAGCTTAGGGGGCGGTGAGCAGTTCTTC. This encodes CASSLGGGEQFF.

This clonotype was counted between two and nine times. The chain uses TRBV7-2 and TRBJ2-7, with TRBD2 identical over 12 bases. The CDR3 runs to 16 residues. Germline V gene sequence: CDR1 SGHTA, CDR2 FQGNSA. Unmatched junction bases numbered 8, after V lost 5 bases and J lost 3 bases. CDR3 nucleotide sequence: TGTGCCAGCAGCCCAACGACTAGCGGGAGTATCTACGAGCAGTACTTC. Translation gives CASSPTTSGSIYEQYF.

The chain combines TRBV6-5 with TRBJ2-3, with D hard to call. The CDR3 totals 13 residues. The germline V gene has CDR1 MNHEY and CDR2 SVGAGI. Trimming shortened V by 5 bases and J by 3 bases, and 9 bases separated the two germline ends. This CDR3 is CASSGGLTDTQYF. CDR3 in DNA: TGTGCCAGCAGTGGTGGGTTGACAGATACGCAGTATTTT.

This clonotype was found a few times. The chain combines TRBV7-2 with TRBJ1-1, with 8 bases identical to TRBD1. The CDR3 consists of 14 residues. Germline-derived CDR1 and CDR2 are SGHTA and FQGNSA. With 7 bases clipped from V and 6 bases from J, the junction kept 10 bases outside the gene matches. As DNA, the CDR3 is TGTGCCAGCAAGTTTAGACAGGGGACGGCTGAAGCTTTCTTT. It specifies CASKFRQGTAEAFF.

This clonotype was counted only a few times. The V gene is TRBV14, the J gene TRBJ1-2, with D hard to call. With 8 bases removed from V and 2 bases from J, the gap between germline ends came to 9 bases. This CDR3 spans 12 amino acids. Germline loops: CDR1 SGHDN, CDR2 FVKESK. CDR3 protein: CASRGVNYGYTF. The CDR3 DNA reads TGTGCCAGCCGCGGGGTCAACTATGGCTACACCTTC. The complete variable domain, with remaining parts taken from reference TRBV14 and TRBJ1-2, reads EAGVTQFPSHSVIEKGQTVTLRCDPISGHDNLYWYRRVMGKEIKFLLHFVKESKQDESGMPNNRFLAERTGGTYSTLKVQPAELEDSGVYFCASRGVNYGYTFGSGTRLTVV.

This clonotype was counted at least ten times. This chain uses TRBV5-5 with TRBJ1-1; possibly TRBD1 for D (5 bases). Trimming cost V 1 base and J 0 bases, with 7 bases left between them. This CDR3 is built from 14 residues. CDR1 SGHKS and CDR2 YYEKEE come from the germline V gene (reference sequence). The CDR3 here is CASSLRQMNTEAFF. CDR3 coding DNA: TGTGCCAGCAGCTTGCGACAGATGAACACTGAAGCTTTCTTT.

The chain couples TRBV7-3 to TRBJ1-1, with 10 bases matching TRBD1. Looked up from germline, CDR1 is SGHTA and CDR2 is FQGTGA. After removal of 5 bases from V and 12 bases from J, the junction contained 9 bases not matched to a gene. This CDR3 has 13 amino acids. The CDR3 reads CASSPNPGQGTFF. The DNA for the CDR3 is TGTGCCAGCAGCCCGAATCCGGGACAGGGGACTTTCTTT. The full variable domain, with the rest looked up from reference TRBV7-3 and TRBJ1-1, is GAGVSQTPSNKVTEKGKYVELRCDPISGHTALYWYRQSLGQGPEFLIYFQGTGAADDSGLPNDRFFAVRPEGSVSTLKIQRTERGDSAVYLCASSPNPGQGTFFGQGTRLTVV.